Reported below is one T cell receptor (beta chain). Antigen unknown. Sequencing was performed with immunoSEQ multiplex PCR; in TCRdb, only in-frame clones are kept and a portion is missing. The table lists 95,000 to 110,000 clones, around 90% of them singletons, with under 7% in the top ten. CDR1 LGHNA and CDR2 YNFKEQ come from the germline V gene. The CDR3 contains 15 residues. V shed 4 bases and J 2 bases; nucleotides not matched to a gene: 6. These data are taken from a study of T cell responses to AZD1222 COVID-19 vaccine. The study's findings and limits: Increased Spike-specific TCR breadth and depth were observed after two AZD1222 doses.

The rearrangement joins TRBV4-2 to TRBJ2-7; the match to TRBD1 covers 9 bases. Sequences were derived from peripheral blood, sampled on day 0 of AZD1222 vaccination. The TCR originated in an adult in good health. CDR3 bases: TGTGCCAGCAGCCCGACCGGGGACAGGGCCTACGAGCAGTACTTC. It specifies CASSPTGDRAYEQYF.